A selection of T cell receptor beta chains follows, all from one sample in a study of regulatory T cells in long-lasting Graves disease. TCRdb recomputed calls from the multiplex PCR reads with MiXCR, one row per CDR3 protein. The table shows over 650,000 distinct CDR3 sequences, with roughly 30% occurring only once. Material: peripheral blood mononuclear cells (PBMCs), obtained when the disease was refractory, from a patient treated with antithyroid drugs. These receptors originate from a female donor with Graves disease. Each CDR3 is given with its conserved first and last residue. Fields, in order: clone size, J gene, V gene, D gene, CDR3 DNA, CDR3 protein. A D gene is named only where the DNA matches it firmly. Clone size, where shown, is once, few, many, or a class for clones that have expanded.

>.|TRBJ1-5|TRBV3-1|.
TGTGCCAGCAGCCAAGGGGCAGGGAGCGTGCAGCCCCAGCATTTT
CASSQGAGSVQPQHF
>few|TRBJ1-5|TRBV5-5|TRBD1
TGTGCCAGCAGCCTTGGGACAGGGAATCATCAGCCCCAGCATTTT
CASSLGTGNHQPQHF
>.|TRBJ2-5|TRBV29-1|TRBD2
TGCAGCGTGGGGACTAGCGGGAGTGAACAAGAGACCCAGTACTTC
CSVGTSGSEQETQYF
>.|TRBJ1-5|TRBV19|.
TGTGCCAGTAGTAGTTGGCAGGGTAATCAGCCCCAGCATTTT
CASSSWQGNQPQHF
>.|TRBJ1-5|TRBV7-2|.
TGTGCCAGCAGCCCCGGGGTGAGCGGGCCCCAGCATTTT
CASSPGVSGPQHF
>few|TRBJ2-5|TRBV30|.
TGTGCCTGGAGGCCTTGGGGGAGGCCCCAAGAGACCCAGTACTTC
CAWRPWGRPQETQYF
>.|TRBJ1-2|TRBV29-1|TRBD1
TGCAGCGTTGAAGACCCCCTGACAGGGGGCGATGGCTACACCTTC
CSVEDPLTGGDGYTF
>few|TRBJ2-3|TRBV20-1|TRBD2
TGCAGTGCGGGACTAGCGGGAGTAACAGATACGCAGTATTTT
CSAGLAGVTDTQYF
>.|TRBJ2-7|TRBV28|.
TGTGCCAGCAGTTTCGATCGGGGACGCACAACACCAGGCTACGAGCAGTACTTC
CASSFDRGRTTPGYEQYF
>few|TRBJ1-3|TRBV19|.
TGTGCCAGTAGGAGGGAACAAGATGGAAACACCATATATTTT
CASRREQDGNTIYF
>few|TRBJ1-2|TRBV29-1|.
TGCAGCGTTGTGACGCAGGCCGATGGCTACACCTTC
CSVVTQADGYTF
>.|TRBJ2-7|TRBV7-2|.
TGTGCCAGCAGCCCGGGGATGCCCTACGAGCTGTACTTC
CASSPGMPYELYF
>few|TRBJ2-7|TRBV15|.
TGTGCCACCAGCAGAGATCAAGGACTGGCCTACGAGCAGTACTTC
CATSRDQGLAYEQYF
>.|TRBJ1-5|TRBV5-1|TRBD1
TGCGCCAGCAGCCAGGGACAGGGTAGCGGTCAGCCCCAGCATTTT
CASSQGQGSGQPQHF
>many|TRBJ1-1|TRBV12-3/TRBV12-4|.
TGTGCCAGCAGTTTAACGCGAGGTTGGGAAGCTTTCTTT
CASSLTRGWEAFF
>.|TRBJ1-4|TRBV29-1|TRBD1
TGCAGCGTTGCTGGAACAGGGGGAACTAATGAAAAACTGTTTTTT
CSVAGTGGTNEKLFF
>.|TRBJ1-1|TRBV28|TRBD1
TGTGCCAGCAGTCGGACAGGGCCCGCCGCTGAAGCTTTCTTT
CASSRTGPAAEAFF
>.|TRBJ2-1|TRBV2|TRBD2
TGTGCCAGCAGCCTGACGGGACTAGCGGATACTGAGCAGTTCTTC
CASSLTGLADTEQFF
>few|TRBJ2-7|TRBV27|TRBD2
TGTGCCAGCAGTTTCCTAGCGGGAACCATGGAGTACGAGCAGTACTTC
CASSFLAGTMEYEQYF
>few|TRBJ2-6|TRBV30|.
TGTGCCTGGAGTAGCCCTCCTGGGGCCAACGTCCTGACTTTC
CAWSSPPGANVLTF
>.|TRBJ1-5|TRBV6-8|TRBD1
TGTGCCATTCAGGGACAGGGTCATCAGCCCCAGCATTTT
CAIQGQGHQPQHF
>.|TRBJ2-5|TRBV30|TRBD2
TGTGCCTGGAGACCCGCCGGACTAGCGGGAGTCGAGACCCAGTACTTC
CAWRPAGLAGVETQYF
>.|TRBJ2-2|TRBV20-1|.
TGCAGTGCTAGATTCGTGGGAGTGGCCGGGGAGCTGTTTTTT
CSARFVGVAGELFF
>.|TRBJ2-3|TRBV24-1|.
TGTGCCACCAGTGTAGAAGGGCGTGCAGATACGCAGTATTTT
CATSVEGRADTQYF
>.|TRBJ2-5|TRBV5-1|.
TGCGCCAGCGCTGGGACTTCCGGGACTCCAACGAGTCGAAAGTACTTC
CASAGTSGTPTSRKYF
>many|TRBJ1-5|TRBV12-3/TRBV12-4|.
TGTGCCAGCAGTGGTAGCAATCAGCCCCAGCATTTT
CASSGSNQPQHF
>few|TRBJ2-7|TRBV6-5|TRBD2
TGTGCCAGCAGTTACTCTAGCGGGAGGGCTTCCCTCTACGAGCAGTACTTC
CASSYSSGRASLYEQYF
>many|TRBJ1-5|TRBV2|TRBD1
TGTGCCAGCAGTGAAGGTTCCAACAGGGGCGGTCAGCCCCAGCATTTT
CASSEGSNRGGQPQHF
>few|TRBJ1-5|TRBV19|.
TGTGCCAGTAGTGCCTTCAGTCAGGTCAATCAGCCCCAGCATTTT
CASSAFSQVNQPQHF
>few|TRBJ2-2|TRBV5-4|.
TGTGCCAGCAGCTTGGGCCCTATAACCGGGGAGCTGTTTTTT
CASSLGPITGELFF
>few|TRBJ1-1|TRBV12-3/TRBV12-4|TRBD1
TGTGCCAGCAGGTCCGACAGGGGCACTGAAGCTTTCTTT
CASRSDRGTEAFF
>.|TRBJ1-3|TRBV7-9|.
TGTGCCAGCAGCCGACAGGCCTCTGGAAACACCATATATTTT
CASSRQASGNTIYF
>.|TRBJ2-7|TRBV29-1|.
TGCAGCGTTGAAGATCAAGGTACAGCTAGCTACGAGCAGTACTTC
CSVEDQGTASYEQYF
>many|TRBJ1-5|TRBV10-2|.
TGCGCCAGCAGTGAGAGTCGGGGCTCAGGCAATCAGCCCCAGCATTTT
CASSESRGSGNQPQHF
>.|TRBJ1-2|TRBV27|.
TGTGCCAGCAGTGCTGGGACATATGGCTACACCTTC
CASSAGTYGYTF
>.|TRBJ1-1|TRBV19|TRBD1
TGTGCCAGTATACAAAGAGGGACAGTGAACACTGAAGCTTTCTTT
CASIQRGTVNTEAFF
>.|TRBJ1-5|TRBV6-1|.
TGTGCCAGCAGCGGCACAGGGATCTCTCAGCCCCAGCATTTT
CASSGTGISQPQHF
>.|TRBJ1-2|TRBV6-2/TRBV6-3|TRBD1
TGTGCCAGCAGTTATGCCGGGACAGACTATGGCTACACCTTC
CASSYAGTDYGYTF
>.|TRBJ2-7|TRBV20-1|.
TGCAGTGCTACCCACCGGGGCTACGAGCAGTACTTC
CSATHRGYEQYF
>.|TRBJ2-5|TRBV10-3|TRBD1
TGTGCCATCATGGAGGCAGGGGGAAAGACCCAGTACTTC
CAIMEAGGKTQYF
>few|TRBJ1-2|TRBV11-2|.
TGTGCCAGCAGCTCCCCGGGACCGGGATGGCTTAACTATGGCTACACCTTC
CASSSPGPGWLNYGYTF
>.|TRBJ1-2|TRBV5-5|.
TGTGCCAGCAGCTTCGCGACAGTGGTTAACTATGGCTACACCTTC
CASSFATVVNYGYTF
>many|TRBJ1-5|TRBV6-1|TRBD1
TGTGCCAGCAACTCCGGGACAGGGTCTAATCAGCCCCAGCATTTT
CASNSGTGSNQPQHF
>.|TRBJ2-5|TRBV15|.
TGTGCCACCAGCAGAGAGAATAAACAAGAGACCCAGTACTTC
CATSRENKQETQYF
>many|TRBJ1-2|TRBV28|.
TGTGCCAGCTGGCTCGGAAGTGGCTACACCTTC
CASWLGSGYTF